Included here is one TCR beta chain sequence, with context. This specimen belongs to a study of OX40 agonist ivuxolimab in advanced cancers. Measured with immunoSEQ multiplex PCR; TCRdb has only the in-frame clones, and not every one. The profile covers tens of thousands of clones, with around nine tenths appearing a single time and 10% to 15% taken by the ten largest. The CDR3 consists of 13 residues. V lost 2 bases, J lost 2 bases, and 7 bases lay in between. The germline V gene has CDR1 SGDLS and CDR2 YYNGEE. On cycle 4 day 1 and cycle 7 day 1, as well as at baseline, blood was sampled. This material consisted of CD4+ or CD8+ T cells sorted from blood, taken in a trial of the OX40 agonist ivuxolimab. The sequence came from an adult with an advanced solid tumor such as melanoma, head and neck, liver or kidney cancer. V and J are TRBV9 and TRBJ1-2; no reliable D call. CDR3 sequence (DNA): TGTGCCAGCAGCGTGATGGGGAACTATGGCTACACCTTC. Its translation is CASSVMGNYGYTF.